A single sample gave rise to the 11 T cell receptor beta chains below, sequenced in a study of glioma-infiltrating T cells after dendritic cell vaccination. Time point in this sample: after dendritic cell vaccination, including at tumor progression/relapse. The repertoire was sequenced with immunoSEQ multiplex PCR; TCRdb's copy has only in-frame clones and lacks some. The table shows approximately 85,000 clones, with less than 85% occurring only once. The sample consisted of blood, taken after dendritic cell vaccination. Receptors were obtained from a human donor with glioblastoma.

The J gene is TRBJ2-1, the V gene TRBV6-5, with TRBD2 identical over 10 bases. The germline V gene has CDR1 MNHEY and CDR2 SVGAGI. Unmatched junction bases numbered 6, after V lost 0 bases and J lost 7 bases. The CDR3 is 16 residues long. In nucleotides, the CDR3 is TGTGCCAGCAGTTACTCCCTAGCGGGAGAGGAAAATGAGCAGTTCTTC. Protein product: CASSYSLAGEENEQFF.

The CDR3 spells CASSSTSSYEQYF. The CDR3 DNA reads TGTGCCAGCAGTTCCACTAGCTCCTACGAGCAGTACTTC. The rearrangement joins TRBV6-5 to TRBJ2-7; D is perhaps TRBD2 (5 bases). The CDR3 has 13 amino acids. Trimming took off 4 bases at V and 0 bases at J, with 7 bases between the two ends. Per the germline V gene, CDR1 is MNHEY and CDR2 is SVGAGI.

The J gene is TRBJ1-1, the V gene TRBV12-5; the D is unclear. The CDR3 length is 13 residues. Trimming removed 4 bases at V and 0 bases at J, with 6 bases between. Germline CDR1 reads LGHNT; CDR2 reads FRNRAP. CDR3 sequence reads: CASGSGLNTEAFF. The DNA of the CDR3 is TGTGCTAGTGGTTCGGGGTTGAACACTGAAGCTTTCTTT.

The chain employs TRBV12-2 and TRBJ1-1. TRBV12-2 is a documented pseudogene. The CDR3 sequence is 16 residues long. The CDR3 coding sequence is TGTGCAAGTCGACCTACGGCGGGGGGGATGAACACTGAAGCTTTCTTT. Its translation: CASRPTAGGMNTEAFF.

This sequence joins TRBV6-4 and TRBJ2-2; 10 bases match TRBD1. Germline CDR1 and CDR2: MRHNA and SNTAGT. Trimming at V came to 8 bases and at J to 4 bases, leaving 4 bases not matched to a gene. The CDR3 sequence is 14 residues long. The CDR3 reads CASPGQGSTGELFF. The CDR3 bases are TGTGCCAGCCCGGGACAGGGGTCCACCGGGGAGCTGTTTTTT.

This clone was seen a few times. The J gene is TRBJ2-5, the V gene TRBV19, with D perhaps matching TRBD2 (7 bases). Between the trimmed V and J ends, which lost 6 bases and 3 bases, there was a span of 20 bases. The CDR3 is made up of 16 amino acids. From germline, CDR1 is LNHDA and CDR2 SQIVND (reference sequence). This chain's CDR3 is CASRDLGGPREETQYF. CDR3 in DNA: TGTGCCAGTAGAGATCTGGGGGGGCCGCGAGAAGAGACCCAGTACTTC.

The table lists this clone with a count of one. The chain carries TRBV9 and TRBJ2-1; D remains unclear. V was clipped by 2 bases and J by 9 bases, with 6 bases between them. The CDR3 covers 11 residues. Per germline, CDR1 SGDLS and CDR2 YYNGEE. The CDR3 coding sequence is TGTGCCAGCAGCGTTAGTAGTGAGCAGTTCTTC. As protein: CASSVSSEQFF.

CDR3 bases: TGCAGCGTAGGGACAGGGAGGAGGAATGAGCAGTTCTTC. It yields the protein CSVGTGRRNEQFF. V is TRBV29-1 and J is TRBJ2-1, with TRBD1 identical over 9 bases. Germline V gene data show CDR1 as SQVTM and CDR2 as ANQGSEA. The CDR3 length is 13 residues. V was pared by 6 bases and J by 7 bases, with 7 bases of the junction left unmatched.

The chain is built from TRBV27 and TRBJ2-1; TRBD2 is a possible D gene (6 bases). The CDR3 loop spans 15 amino acids. Germline values: CDR1 MNHEY, CDR2 SMNVEV (reference sequence). The V gene lost 5 bases and the J gene lost 0 bases, with 11 bases spanning the gap. The CDR3 DNA reads TGTGCCAGCAGTCGGACTATCAGCTCCTACAATGAGCAGTTCTTC. Protein sequence: CASSRTISSYNEQFF.

The count of this clone is one. The chain has TRBV5-6 and TRBJ1-2; D is unclear. This CDR3 spans 14 amino acids. V shed 1 base and J shed 4 bases, with 11 bases lying between them. The germline V gene encodes CDR1 SGHDT and CDR2 YYEEEE. DNA of the CDR3: TGTGCCAGCAGCTTGTATACAGTTCTCTATGGCTACACCTTC. It codes for CASSLYTVLYGYTF.

The chain recombines TRBV7-3 with TRBJ2-1, with 7 bases identical to TRBD2. CDR3 length equals 14 residues. Germline V gene data show CDR1 as SGHTA and CDR2 as FQGTGA. With 4 bases clipped from V and 7 bases from J, the junction kept 7 bases outside the gene matches. CDR3 in DNA: TGTGCCAGCAGCTGGGGGGGAGGGTCGAATGAGCAGTTCTTC. Translation gives CASSWGGGSNEQFF.